A single sample gave rise to the 17 T cell receptor beta chains below, sequenced in a study of T cell repertoires in cytomegalovirus infection. Each CDR3 protein gets one entry after TCRdb re-called the reads with MiXCR. The sample includes roughly 730,000 distinct CDR3 sequences, around a third of them seen just once. Their antigens remain unidentified. Sequenced material: cultured PBMCs, taken from culture after CMV antigen stimulation. Every receptor here comes from a human donor in good health (CMV status not recorded). Some clones in this sample may be carry-over from other donors' samples.

This clonotype was seen a handful of times. The rearrangement joins TRBV18 to TRBJ1-1; 8 nucleotides line up with TRBD1. Germline assignment: CDR1 KGHSH and CDR2 LQKENI. The trim removed 5 bases at V and 3 bases at J, leaving 8 bases unmatched. The CDR3 runs to 15 residues. The CDR3 sequence: CASSFLTGVDTEAFF. The CDR3 DNA reads as TGTGCCAGCTCATTCTTGACAGGGGTGGACACTGAAGCTTTCTTT.

V gene TRBV28 combines with J gene TRBJ1-5; D is perhaps TRBD1 (5 bases). Trimming left V 6 bases short and J 7 bases short, with 25 bases between. This CDR3 region has 17 residues. CDR1 is MDHEN and CDR2 is SYDVKM in the germline V gene. Here the CDR3 DNA reads TGTGCCAGCAGCCGGGCCGCGTTGAGGGGTTTGGACCAGCCCCAGCATTTT. Translating gives CASSRAALRGLDQPQHF.

In its sample, this clonotype was seen a few times. The chain has TRBV7-2 and TRBJ2-3, with D possibly matching TRBD2 (6 bases). V was shortened by 5 bases and J by 4 bases, with 16 bases between the two germline ends. CDR3 length: 15 amino acids. From germline, CDR1 is SGHTA and CDR2 FQGNSA. CDR3 sequence: CASSPRRDGSDTQYF. CDR3 bases: TGTGCCAGCAGCCCGCGGCGGGATGGCTCAGATACGCAGTATTTT.

The V gene is TRBV7-2, the J gene TRBJ1-4; tentative D call: TRBD1 (5 bases). The V end was cut by 5 bases, the J end by 7 bases, with 20 bases between. Germline V gene lookup returns CDR1 SGHTA and CDR2 FQGNSA. CDR3 length equals 16 residues. The CDR3 region is CASSLRGSNIGEKLFF. The DNA for the CDR3 is TGTGCCAGCAGCCTTAGGGGCAGTAATATCGGTGAAAAACTGTTTTTT.

This clonotype showed up many times. This chain joins TRBV7-2 and TRBJ2-3, with 9 nucleotides matching TRBD2. Germline loops: CDR1 SGHTA, CDR2 FQGNSA. The CDR3 has 15 amino acids. V was pared by 5 bases and J by 1 base, with 4 bases of the junction left unmatched. CDR3 DNA sequence: TGTGCCAGCAGCCCTAGCGGGATCCGCACAGATACGCAGTATTTT. Its translation: CASSPSGIRTDTQYF.

The J gene is TRBJ1-1, the V gene TRBV18, with TRBD1 matching 10 bases. The CDR3 is made up of 17 amino acids. Per germline, CDR1 KGHSH and CDR2 LQKENI. V lost 5 bases to trimming and J lost 3 bases; unmatched junction nucleotides: 12. Written as DNA, the CDR3 is TGTGCCAGCTCAGGAATCACCCCGGGACAGGGGTACACTGAAGCTTTCTTT. As protein: CASSGITPGQGYTEAFF.

The chain combines TRBV20-1 with TRBJ1-5; D gene unclear. The CDR3 spans 13 residues. Germline V lookup: CDR1 DFQATT, CDR2 SNEGSKA (reference sequence). Trimming stripped 1 base from V and 4 bases from J, with 8 bases between. The CDR3 sequence: CSARVTSNQPQHF. The CDR3 nucleotides read TGCAGTGCTAGAGTAACGAGTAATCAGCCCCAGCATTTT.

The table lists this clonotype with a few counts. The chain has TRBV6-4 and TRBJ2-5; a possible D gene is TRBD2 (5 bases). V lost 2 bases to trimming and J lost 4 bases, with 8 bases between them. The CDR3 totals 13 residues. Looked up from germline, CDR1 is MRHNA and CDR2 is SNTAGT. The CDR3 region is CASSDDAGETQYF. The CDR3 bases are TGTGCCAGCAGTGACGATGCGGGAGAGACCCAGTACTTC.

The DNA for the CDR3 is TGTGCCAGCAGCTTACTAGCGGGAGAGTTCACAGATACGCAGTATTTT. It codes for CASSLLAGEFTDTQYF. The chain combines TRBV7-6 with TRBJ2-3; 10 positions match TRBD2. Germline lookup yields CDR1 SGHVS and CDR2 FNYEAQ. CDR3 length: 16 residues. The V and J ends lost 2 bases and 2 bases, in that order; junction bases with no gene match: 4.

The gene calls are TRBV7-2 and TRBJ2-7; D remains ambiguous. Per germline, CDR1 SGHTA and CDR2 FQGNSA. CDR3 size: 14 residues. V lost 6 bases to trimming and J lost 0 bases, with 12 bases between them. The DNA for the CDR3 is TGTGCCAGCAGTTCACCCTGGGGCTCCTACGAGCAGTACTTC. This sequence encodes CASSSPWGSYEQYF.

The sample holds one count of this clonotype. The chain has TRBV20-1 and TRBJ2-3; 9 nucleotides line up with TRBD2. The ends lost 6 bases at V and 5 bases at J; junction bases unmatched: 9. This CDR3 region has 14 residues. The V gene's germline CDR1 is DFQATT and CDR2 SNEGSKA (reference sequence). The CDR3 loop is CSAKTTSGVDTQYF. Written as DNA, the CDR3 is TGCAGTGCCAAAACGACTAGCGGCGTAGATACGCAGTATTTT.

This clonotype was counted at least ten times. The chain joins TRBV7-8 to TRBJ2-7, with 8 bases that match TRBD2. Germline values: CDR1 SGHVS, CDR2 FQNEAQ. After removal of 6 bases from V and 3 bases from J, the junction contained 10 bases not matched to a gene. The CDR3 spans 15 residues. CDR3 region: CASSHPQGTSYEQYF. CDR3 nucleotides: TGTGCCAGCAGTCACCCCCAAGGGACTAGCTACGAGCAGTACTTC.

CDR3 in amino acids: CASSEAGGGYTF. The CDR3 region has the DNA TGTGCCAGCAGTGAGGCAGGGGGGGGCTACACCTTC. The V gene is TRBV27, the J gene TRBJ1-2; 7 bases are a match to TRBD1. CDR1 and CDR2 (germline): MNHEY, SMNVEV (reference sequence). The CDR3 is made up of 12 amino acids. J gave up 8 bases and V 5 bases, and 5 bases lay outside the gene matches.

The table lists this clonotype with a few counts. This chain uses TRBV7-2 with TRBJ1-1; no definite D call. The CDR3 is made up of 13 amino acids. V was trimmed by 2 bases and J by 8 bases, leaving 12 bases between them. Germline CDR1 and CDR2: SGHTA and FQGNSA. The CDR3 loop reads CASSLSEGVEAFF. The CDR3 nucleotides read TGTGCCAGCAGCTTAAGCGAGGGAGTGGAAGCTTTCTTT.

This sequence joins TRBV7-6 and TRBJ2-2, with D possibly matching TRBD2 (6 bases). Looked up from germline, CDR1 is SGHVS and CDR2 is FNYEAQ. The V end lost 1 base, the J end lost 7 bases, and 10 bases lay between the germline ends. The CDR3 is 14 residues long. DNA of the CDR3: TGTGCCAGCAGCTTAGGACTAGTCCGCGGGGAGCTGTTTTTT. Translating it yields CASSLGLVRGELFF. Based on the CDR3 plus reference TRBV7-6 and TRBJ2-2, the full variable domain is GAGVSQSPRYKVTKRGQDVALRCDPISGHVSLYWYRQALGQGPEFLTYFNYEAQQDKSGLPNDRFSAERPEGSISTLTIQRTEQRDSAMYRCASSLGLVRGELFFGEGSRLTVL.

This clonotype came up a few times. The rearrangement links TRBV11-2 to TRBJ1-6, with D perhaps TRBD1 (5 bases). Germline CDR1 reads SGHAT; CDR2 reads FQNNGV. V gave up 4 bases and J gave up 9 bases, with 16 bases separating them. This CDR3 region has 15 residues. CDR3 DNA: TGTGCCAGCAGCTCCTTAACAGGACGTGGTTCACCCCTCCACTTT. This translates into CASSSLTGRGSPLHF.

This chain links TRBV2 with TRBJ1-3; no reliable D call. The CDR3 is made up of 14 amino acids. V lost 7 bases, J lost 0 bases, and 10 bases lay in between. Germline CDR1 and CDR2: SNHLY and FYNNEI. The CDR3 DNA reads as TGTGCCAGCAAAGCGGGCGTCTCTGGAAACACCATATATTTT. It codes for CASKAGVSGNTIYF. Full variable domain (remainder filled in from reference TRBV2 and TRBJ1-3): EPEVTQTPSHQVTQMGQEVILRCVPISNHLYFYWYRQILGQKVEFLVSFYNNEISEKSEIFDDQFSVERPDGSNFTLKIRSTKLEDSAMYFCASKAGVSGNTIYFGEGSWLTVV.